These 5 T cell receptor beta chains came from one sample sequenced in a study of OX40 agonist ivuxolimab in advanced cancers. The library relied on the immunoSEQ multiplex PCR assay. TCRdb provides this immuneACCESS table in a form limited to in-frame rearrangements. Some clones are lacking; in checked studies, under half of them reflect an unresolved V gene, and why the rest are absent is not known. This sample gives about 95,000 clones in total; about 91% of them show up just once. The ten largest account for approximately 0.3% of the sample. The sample in question was CD4+ or CD8+ T cells sorted from blood, obtained in a trial of the OX40 agonist ivuxolimab. The source of these receptors is an adult with an advanced solid tumor such as melanoma, head and neck, liver or kidney cancer.

J is TRBJ2-5 and V is TRBV29-1, with D maybe TRBD1 (5 bases). CDR1 is SQVTM, CDR2 ANQGSEA, per germline. This CDR3 is 14 amino acids long. V was cut by 1 base and J by 5 bases, with 14 bases left in between. The CDR3 spells CSVEGGNTQETQYF. CDR3 DNA sequence: TGCAGCGTTGAAGGGGGCAACACGCAGGAGACCCAGTACTTC.

The genes are TRBV19 and TRBJ2-3; 8 bases match TRBD1. V gave up 8 bases and J gave up 5 bases; unmatched junction bases: 9. Germline CDR1 is LNHDA and CDR2 is SQIVND (reference sequence). The length of the CDR3 is 14 residues. The CDR3 DNA follows: TGTGCCAGTCTCGCCGGGACAGGTATAGATACGCAGTATTTT. Translation: CASLAGTGIDTQYF.

This chain links TRBV19 with TRBJ2-5; a weak D match, TRBD2 (5 bases). CDR1 and CDR2 (germline): LNHDA, SQIVND (reference sequence). The CDR3 runs 16 residues. V lost 4 bases to trimming and J lost 3 bases, with 18 bases between them. CDR3 loop: CASSTLKPGLKETQYF. In DNA, the CDR3 is TGTGCCAGTAGTACCCTCAAACCGGGGTTAAAAGAGACCCAGTACTTC.

The rearrangement uses TRBV18 and TRBJ1-3; no firm D call. The CDR3 has 14 amino acids. Looked up from germline, CDR1 is KGHSH and CDR2 is LQKENI. V was trimmed by 3 bases and J by 0 bases, leaving 6 bases between them. Here the CDR3 DNA reads TGTGCCAGCTCACCGGGCCCCTCTGGAAACACCATATATTTT. It codes for CASSPGPSGNTIYF.

The chain is built from TRBV30 and TRBJ2-1; no definite D call. The CDR3 spans 13 residues. Trimming shortened V by 3 bases and J by 3 bases, and 9 bases separated the two germline ends. Germline V gives CDR1 GTSNPN, CDR2 SVGIG (reference sequence). CDR3 in amino acids: CAWRRMDYNEQFF. CDR3 nucleotide sequence: TGTGCCTGGAGGAGGATGGACTACAATGAGCAGTTCTTC.